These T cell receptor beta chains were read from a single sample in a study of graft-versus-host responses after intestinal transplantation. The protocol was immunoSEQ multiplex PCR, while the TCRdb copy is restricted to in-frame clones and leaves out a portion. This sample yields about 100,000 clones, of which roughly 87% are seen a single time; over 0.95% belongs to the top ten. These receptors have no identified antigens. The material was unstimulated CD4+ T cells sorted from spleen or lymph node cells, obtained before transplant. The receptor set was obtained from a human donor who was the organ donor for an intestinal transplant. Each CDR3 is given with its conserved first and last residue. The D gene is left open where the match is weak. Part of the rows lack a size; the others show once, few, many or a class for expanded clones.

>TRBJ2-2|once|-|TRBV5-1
TGCGCCAGCAGGGGGCTCGCGGGCGCGAACACCGGGGAGCTGTTTTTT
CASRGLAGANTGELFF
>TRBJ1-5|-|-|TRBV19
TGTGCCAGCGCTCCGGGCAGGACTCGAGGCAATCAGCCCCAGCATTTT
CASAPGRTRGNQPQHF
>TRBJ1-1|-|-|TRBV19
TGTGCCAGTAGTATAGCATCGTACTACAGGGATGGCACTGAAGCTTTCTTT
CASSIASYYRDGTEAFF
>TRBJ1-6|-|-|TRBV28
TGTGCCAGCAGCCCAGGGATGGGGAATTCACCCCTCCACTTT
CASSPGMGNSPLHF
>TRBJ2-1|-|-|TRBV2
TGTGCCAAGGGGGGGACATCAACCGAGACCGAGCAGTTCTTC
CAKGGTSTETEQFF
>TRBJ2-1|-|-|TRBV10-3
TGTGCCATCAGTGTCAGGGATGAGCAGTTCTTC
CAISVRDEQFF
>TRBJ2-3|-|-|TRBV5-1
TGCGCCAGCAGCTTGGATGGGACTTATAGCACAGATACGCAGTATTTT
CASSLDGTYSTDTQYF
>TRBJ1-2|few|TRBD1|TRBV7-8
TGTGCCAGCAGCACCGGACAGGGCTCTAACTATGGCTACACCTTC
CASSTGQGSNYGYTF
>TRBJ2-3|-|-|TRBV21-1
TGTGCCAGCAGCAGACCTCAGGAGTCTAGCACAGATACGCAGTATTTT
CASSRPQESSTDTQYF
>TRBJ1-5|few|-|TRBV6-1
TGTGCCAGCAGTGAAGAATGGGGGGGGCAGCCCCAGCATTTT
CASSEEWGGQPQHF
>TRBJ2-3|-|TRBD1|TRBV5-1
TGCGCCAGCAGCGATAGGGGACAGGCTAGCACAGATACGCAGTATTTT
CASSDRGQASTDTQYF
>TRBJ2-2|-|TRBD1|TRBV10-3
TGTGCCATCAGTGAGTCCCTGACAGGGACCGGGGAGCTGTTTTTT
CAISESLTGTGELFF
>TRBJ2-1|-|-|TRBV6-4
TGTGCCAGCAGTGACTCTTCGCGACCCTCCCCCCATGAGCAGTTCTTC
CASSDSSRPSPHEQFF
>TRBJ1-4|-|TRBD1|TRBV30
TGTGCCTGGGCCCGGACAGGGGGTAGCGAAAAACTGTTTTTT
CAWARTGGSEKLFF
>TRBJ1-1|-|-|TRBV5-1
TGCGCCAGCAGCTTATTTCCGGCAGGAACCATGAACACTGAGGCTTTCTTT
CASSLFPAGTMNTEAFF
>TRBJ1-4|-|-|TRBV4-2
TGTGCCAGCAGCCAAGACCCGGCCAGGGCGGGGGCAACTAATGAAAAACTGTTTTTT
CASSQDPARAGATNEKLFF
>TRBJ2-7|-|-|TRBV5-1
TGCGCCAGCAAGAGGTCCTCGAACGAGCAGTACTTC
CASKRSSNEQYF
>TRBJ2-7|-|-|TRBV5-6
TGTGCCAGCAGCTCCCAGGGGTTTCGCGAGCAGTACTTC
CASSSQGFREQYF
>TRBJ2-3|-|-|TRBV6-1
TGTGCCAGCAGTGAAAAGGGCAGGGTGACAGATACGCAGTATTTT
CASSEKGRVTDTQYF
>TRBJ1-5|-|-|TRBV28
TGTGCCAGCAGTTTTTTTTCCCCGGACAGTAATCAGCCCCAGCATTTT
CASSFFSPDSNQPQHF
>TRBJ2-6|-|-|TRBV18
TGTGCCAGCTCACCATTGGACGGGAGCTCTGGGGCCAACGTCCTGACTTTC
CASSPLDGSSGANVLTF
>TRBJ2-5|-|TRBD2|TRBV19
TGTGCCAGTAGTATAGGCGGGGGGGCCGGAGAGACCCAGTACTTC
CASSIGGGAGETQYF
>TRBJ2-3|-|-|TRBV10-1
TGCGCCAGCAGTGAGAGGGTAGGGAACGGGGTCAAAGCAGATACGCAGTATTTT
CASSERVGNGVKADTQYF
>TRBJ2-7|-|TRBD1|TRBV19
TGTGCCAGTAGTATAGGACAGGGGCTTCGGTACGAGCAGTACTTC
CASSIGQGLRYEQYF
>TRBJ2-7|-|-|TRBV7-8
TGTGCCAGCAGCTACATCAGGACTCAATCCTACGAGCAGTACTTC
CASSYIRTQSYEQYF
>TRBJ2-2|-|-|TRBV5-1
TGCGCCAGCAGGGAAGGGGCGTCCGGGGAGCTGTTTTTT
CASREGASGELFF
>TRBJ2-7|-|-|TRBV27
TGTGCCAGCAGTTTGACTCTCGTCGGGGTCCACGAGCAGTACTTC
CASSLTLVGVHEQYF
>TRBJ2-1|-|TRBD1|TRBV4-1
TGCGCCAGCAGCCATCATCAAGACAGGGCTGGAAACAATGAGCAGTTCTTC
CASSHHQDRAGNNEQFF
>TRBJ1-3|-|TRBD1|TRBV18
TGTGCCAGCTCACCCGAAAGGGGGCTCGGAAACACCATATATTTT
CASSPERGLGNTIYF
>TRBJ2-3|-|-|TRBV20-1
TGCAGTGCTAGAGATCCAGATACGCAGTATTTT
CSARDPDTQYF
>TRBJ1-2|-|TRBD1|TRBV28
TGTGCCAGCAGTTCACCCCAGACAGGGGGTTTCTTATTGTATGGCTACACCTTC
CASSSPQTGGFLLYGYTF
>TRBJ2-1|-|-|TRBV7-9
TGTGCCAGCAGCTTTCCACCCCTCAATGAGCAGTTCTTC
CASSFPPLNEQFF
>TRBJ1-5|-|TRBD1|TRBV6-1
TGTGCCAGCAGTTCCACAGGGGTCAATCAGCCCCAGCATTTT
CASSSTGVNQPQHF
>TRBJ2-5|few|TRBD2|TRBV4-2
TGTGCCAGCAGGAAGGGGAGCGGGGACCCCCAAGAGACCCAGTACTTC
CASRKGSGDPQETQYF
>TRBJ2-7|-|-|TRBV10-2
TGCGCCAGCAGTCTTACAGGGCCCCAATACGAGCAGTACTTC
CASSLTGPQYEQYF
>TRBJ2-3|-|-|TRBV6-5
TGTGCCAGCAGTTACGGTGCCCGCGCAACGCAGTATTTT
CASSYGARATQYF
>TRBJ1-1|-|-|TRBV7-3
TGTGCCAGCAGCTTATTGGGGGGGGGTTGGAACACTGAAGCTTTCTTT
CASSLLGGGWNTEAFF
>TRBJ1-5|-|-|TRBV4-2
TGTGCCAGCAGCCAAGAGGGGGCCCCGGGACAGCCCCAGCATTTT
CASSQEGAPGQPQHF
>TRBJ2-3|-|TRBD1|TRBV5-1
TGCGCCAGCAGCTTGCCCACAGGGGACGGAAGCACAGATACGCAGTATTTT
CASSLPTGDGSTDTQYF
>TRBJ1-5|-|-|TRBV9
TGTGCCAGCAGCTCCGGTGCGGGGCCTTATAGCAATCAGCCCCAGCATTTT
CASSSGAGPYSNQPQHF
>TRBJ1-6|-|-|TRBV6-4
TGTGCCAGCAGTGAACAGGGTGGCTCTCATAATTCACCCCTCCACTTT
CASSEQGGSHNSPLHF
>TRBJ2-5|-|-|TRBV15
TGTGCCACCAGCAGAGATGTGGCGGAGACCCAGTACTTC
CATSRDVAETQYF
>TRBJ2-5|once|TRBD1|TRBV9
TGTGCCAGCAGCCCTCGGACAGGGGAGTTCGAGACCCAGTACTTC
CASSPRTGEFETQYF
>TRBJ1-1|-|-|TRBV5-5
TGTGCCAGCAGCTTCGGGACGTCGATTTTGAACACTGAAGCTTTCTTT
CASSFGTSILNTEAFF
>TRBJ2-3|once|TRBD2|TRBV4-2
TGTGCCAGCAGCCAAGACCGGGAGCGGGGGACAGATACGCAGTATTTT
CASSQDRERGTDTQYF
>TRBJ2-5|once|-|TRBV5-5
TGTGCCAGCAGCTACGAAGGCAGGGAGACCCAGTACTTC
CASSYEGRETQYF
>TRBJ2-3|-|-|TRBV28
TGTGCCAGCAGTTGGGGAACAGATACGCAGTATTTT
CASSWGTDTQYF
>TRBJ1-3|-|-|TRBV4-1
TGCGCCAGCAGCCAAGAGAACACCGTAATCTCTGGAAACACCATATATTTT
CASSQENTVISGNTIYF
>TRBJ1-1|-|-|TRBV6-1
TGTGCCAGCAGTGAAGAAAGGAACACTGAAGCTTTCTTT
CASSEERNTEAFF
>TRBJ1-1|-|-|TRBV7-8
TGTGCCAGCAGCAACGCAGGGCTTGGCACTGAAGCTTTCTTT
CASSNAGLGTEAFF
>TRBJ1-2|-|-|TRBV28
TGTGCCAGCAGTATATTGGAGATGGTCTATGGCTACACCTTC
CASSILEMVYGYTF
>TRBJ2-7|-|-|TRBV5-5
TGTGCCAGCAGCTTGGGACAGCCACCTTACGAGCAGTACTTC
CASSLGQPPYEQYF
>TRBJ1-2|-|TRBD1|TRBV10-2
TGCGCCAGCAGTCTTCGGGACAGGGTCGGAGGCTACACCTTC
CASSLRDRVGGYTF